The 8 T cell receptor beta chains in this list originate from one sample, sequenced in a study of T cell responses to AZD1222 COVID-19 vaccine. Assay: immunoSEQ multiplex PCR; the TCRdb copy retains only in-frame clones and omits some. The table includes 110,000 to 150,000 clones, 70% to 90% detected once. This sample comprised peripheral blood, obtained on day 0 of AZD1222 vaccination. These receptors all stem from an adult in good health.

This clone was detected only a few times. CDR3 sequence reads: CAWQAGTGSRYNSPLHF. The DNA of the CDR3 is TGTGCCTGGCAGGCCGGGACAGGTAGCCGCTATAATTCACCCCTCCACTTT. This sequence joins TRBV30 and TRBJ1-6; 8 bases line up with TRBD1. The junction had 12 bases not matched to a gene; V was cut back by 5 bases and J by 3 bases. Germline CDR1 is GTSNPN and CDR2 is SVGIG (reference sequence). The CDR3 is 17 residues long.

The V gene is TRBV5-1, the J gene TRBJ2-7, with D hard to call. This CDR3 is 13 amino acids long. The V and J ends lost 1 base and 3 bases respectively, with 8 bases between them. CDR1 is SGHRS, CDR2 YFSETQ, per germline. CDR3 DNA: TGCGCCAGCAGCTTGTCACAAAACTACGAGCAGTACTTC. This sequence encodes CASSLSQNYEQYF.

This chain uses TRBV7-9 with TRBJ1-2, with TRBD1 identical over 7 bases. The CDR3 is 14 amino acids. CDR1 SEHNR and CDR2 FQNEAQ come from the germline V gene (reference sequence). V lost 1 base to trimming and J lost 7 bases; unmatched junction nucleotides: 6. The CDR3 DNA reads as TGTGCCAGCAGCTTAGAGACCCAGGGGGTTGGCTACACCTTC. Its translation: CASSLETQGVGYTF.

The rearrangement uses TRBV5-8 and TRBJ1-2, with D unclear. Germline V gene lookup returns CDR1 SGHTS and CDR2 YDEGEE. This CDR3 has 15 residues. V lost 1 base and J lost 3, with 13 bases in between. The CDR3 region has the DNA TGTGCCAGCAGCTTGAGGGCAACCAATTACTATGGCTACACCTTC. This encodes CASSLRATNYYGYTF.

This clone was observed once. The chain combines TRBV24-1 with TRBJ2-1, with 7 bases aligning to TRBD1. CDR1 KGHDR and CDR2 SFDVKD come from the germline V gene. V lost 4 bases and J lost 7; bases outside the gene matches: 6. The CDR3 consists of 14 residues. The CDR3 region has the DNA TGTGCCACCAGTGACACAGGGGTGTCTAATGAGCAGTTCTTC. Translating gives CATSDTGVSNEQFF.

V is TRBV3-1 (or the pseudogene TRBV3-2) and J is TRBJ1-2; no firm D call. The V gene lost 6 bases and the J gene lost 1 base, with 3 bases spanning the gap. Germline CDR1 is LGHDT and CDR2 is YNNKEL (reference sequence). The CDR3 runs 11 residues. In nucleotides, the CDR3 is TGTGCCAGCAGGAATAACTATGGCTACACCTTC. Its translation is CASRNNYGYTF.

This rearrangement joins TRBV28 to TRBJ2-3; perhaps TRBD1 as D (6 bases). The V gene lost 5 bases and the J gene lost 0 bases, with 12 bases spanning the gap. Looked up from germline, CDR1 is MDHEN and CDR2 is SYDVKM. This CDR3 contains 15 residues. CDR3 loop: CASSLDSTSTDTQYF. CDR3 sequence (DNA): TGTGCCAGCAGTCTGGACAGTACTAGCACAGATACGCAGTATTTT.

The chain joins TRBV5-1 to TRBJ2-7; 12 nucleotides match TRBD2. J gave up 1 base and V 0 bases, and 8 bases lay outside the gene matches. The CDR3 contains 18 residues. Per the germline V gene, CDR1 is SGHRS and CDR2 is YFSETQ. The CDR3 nucleotides are TGCGCCAGCAGCTTGGGCATACTAGCGGGGGGTAGGTCCTACGAGCAGTACTTC. This translates into CASSLGILAGGRSYEQYF.